This TCR beta chain was captured in a study of shared clonotypes between healthy human individuals. This clone has a handful of counts. Its cognate antigen is unknown. This sample includes further DNA sequences coding for the same CDR3. Trimming cost V 0 bases and J 1 base, with 8 bases left between them. The germline gives CDR1 SGHNT, CDR2 YYREEE (reference sequence). The CDR3 totals 14 residues. Study findings and constraints: Shared clonotypes: approximately 5.3% naive CD4, under 4% naive CD8, less than 2.5% memory CD4, approximately 0.4% memory CD8. Despite large depth, sorted-subset datasets appeared incompletely sequenced.

In the naive CD8 group, cells lacked CD45RO and were positively selected for CCR7, so terminally differentiated effector memory CD45RA+ cells were left out. In the study's own analysis: There were no quality scores in the junction-only immunoSEQ sequences, so filtering differed. TCRdb keeps only in-frame clones here, not all; method: immunoSEQ multiplex PCR. V and J calls and clone size come straight from that table; D and trimming were deduced from the DNA. The table records around 1.9 million clones, roughly 91% of them present only once. The specimen was naive CD8+ T cells from PBMCs. The origin of this receptor is a man between 18 and 35 years old in good health. Some clones in this sample may be carry-over from other donors' samples. The J gene is TRBJ2-7, the V gene TRBV5-4, with unresolved D. In DNA, the CDR3 is TGTGCCAGCAGCTTGGCGTGGGATTCCTACGAGCAGTACTTC. It codes for CASSLAWDSYEQYF. Based on the CDR3 plus reference TRBV5-4 and TRBJ2-7, the full variable domain is ETGVTQSPTHLIKTRGQQVTLRCSSQSGHNTVSWYQQALGQGPQFIFQYYREEENGRGNFPPRFSGLQFPNYSSELNVNALELDDSALYLCASSLAWDSYEQYFGPGTRLTVT.